This TCR beta chain originates from a study of regulatory T cells in long-lasting Graves disease. In the study overall: Newly diagnosed Graves' patients had under 3 months of antithyroid drugs.

Arm-PCR of CDR3 regions and iRepertoire HTBI primers were used to build TCR beta libraries. A single record per CDR3 protein comes from TCRdb applying MiXCR to the multiplex PCR reads. The sample includes 450,000 to 500,000 distinct CDR3 sequences, around 15% of them seen just once. This clonotype was seen at least ten times. The antigen remains undetermined. Findings and limits, study-wide: With persistent disease, TRBV28, TRBJ1-2 and TRBJ2-5 were the favored segments.

The CDR3 runs 15 residues. The V end lost 4 bases, the J end lost 2 bases, and 16 bases lay between the germline ends. Germline-derived CDR1 and CDR2 are SGHRS and YFSETQ. The time point was: newly diagnosed GD, antithyroid drugs for less than 3 months. RNA extracted from PBMCs served as the sequencing template. Diagnosis followed American Thyroid Association guidelines for Graves' disease. The peripheral blood volume drawn was around 9.6 milliliters, and it was collected into EDTA tubes. Separately, the same data were catalogued under a study of T cells in Graves' hyperthyroidism and ophthalmopathy.

Sequences were derived from peripheral blood mononuclear cells (PBMCs), sampled at new diagnosis, from a patient treated with antithyroid drugs. The V and J genes are TRBV5-1 and TRBJ2-7; tentatively, D is TRBD2 (6 bases). This receptor was taken from a man aged 35 to 55 with Graves disease. The CDR3 DNA reads TGCGCCAGCAGCCACCTAAAGCGGGCCCCCTACGAGCAGTACTTC. The encoded protein is CASSHLKRAPYEQYF.